One T cell receptor beta chain is described in this entry. The data were obtained in a study of PD-L1 blockade in urothelial cancer. About the research overall: Individuals in the cohort had been given 0 to 3 earlier chemotherapy regimens. Blood analysis occurred 3 weeks (second dose) and 6 weeks after treatment start.

Germline values: CDR1 SQVTM, CDR2 ANQGSEA. Between the trimmed V and J ends, which lost 1 base and 3 bases, there was a span of 6 bases. The CDR3 spans 12 residues. Indicated time point: peripheral blood 6 weeks after treatment start. Per-patient samples, pretreatment and on-treatment, numbered 1 to 8. The assay was immunoSEQ multiplex PCR, and TCRdb's table has in-frame clones only and misses some. The sample shows tens of thousands of clones, approximately 81% of them seen only once. The chain recombines TRBV29-1 with TRBJ1-2; D unclear. Sequencing used PBMCs, obtained around atezolizumab (anti-PD-L1) treatment. The sequence derives from a man aged 70-80 years with urothelial cancer. The CDR3 nucleotides are TGCAGCGTTGAAGGCGCTGACTATGGCTACACCTTC. Translating gives CSVEGADYGYTF.